Listed below are T cell receptor beta chains from one sample, sequenced in a study of shared clonotypes between healthy human individuals. Produced via immunoSEQ multiplex PCR; TCRdb's table is partial and in-frame only. Of about 980,000 clones listed, 76% are singletons. The source material was memory CD4+ T cells sorted from blood. Every receptor here comes from a man younger than 35 in good health. The CDR3 runs from the conserved cysteine through the conserved F or W. The order of the fields is V gene, clone size, CDR3 protein. Clone size is not always given. Where it is, it says once, few, many or a class for expanded clones.

TRBV14 few CASSQSETEAFF
TRBV7-9 . CASSLARLAGGSYQFF
TRBV5-1 . CASSPPGQGDYGYTF
TRBV6-1 . CASSGQQNQPQHF
TRBV4-3 many CASSQDRSGRVRSEQFF
TRBV2 . CASSEGQQDNEKLFF
TRBV11-2 few CASKIGTSGGHEQYF
TRBV21-1 . CASRVETQYF
TRBV19 . CASSKQQGAGELFF
TRBV7-2 . CASSNGQGSLQAQYF
TRBV19 few CASSDPRGIGTEAFF
TRBV7-9 . CASSETGAANYGYTF
TRBV28 . CASSLSGRGPGNEKLFF
TRBV4-3 . CASSRQRQGEGYNSPLHF
TRBV6-5 . CATGPGGIGNYGYTF
TRBV6-6 once CASSLTGPLNQPQHF
TRBV7-7 once CASSPLGTGVTGELFF
TRBV6-6 . CASSTGTENQPQHF
TRBV5-5 once CASSFRQDRFSGANVLTF
TRBV5-6 . CASSLTTVNYGYTF
TRBV27 many CASSLSPGANYGYTF
TRBV5-1 . CASNGQGVREQYF
TRBV27 . CASGGAGIQETQYF
TRBV5-1 . CASSWVTSGRKNNEQFF
TRBV11-2 . CASSAGTQRGTQYF